This entry features one T cell receptor beta chain sequence. Its specificity is not known. This sample stems from a study of T cell responses to AZD1222 COVID-19 vaccine. Findings of the study overall: Donors were mostly white British, more females; clonal diversity possibly underestimated. Baseline seropositivity characterized only a handful of AZD1222 recipients.

Germline-derived CDR1 and CDR2 are SGHDT and YYEEEE. The V and J ends lost 2 bases and 2 bases respectively, with 11 bases between them. The CDR3 consists of 14 residues. Sequenced by immunoSEQ multiplex PCR; TCRdb stores in-frame clones only, minus some. The sample lists tens of thousands of clones, approximately 85% seen once, with around 19% in the top ten. The source was peripheral blood, collected on day 0 of AZD1222 vaccination. V and J are TRBV5-6 and TRBJ2-7; no clear D gene. The sequence was obtained from an adult in good health. The CDR3 protein is CASSFPGVPYEQYF. DNA for the CDR3: TGTGCCAGCAGCTTCCCTGGGGTCCCCTACGAGCAGTACTTC.